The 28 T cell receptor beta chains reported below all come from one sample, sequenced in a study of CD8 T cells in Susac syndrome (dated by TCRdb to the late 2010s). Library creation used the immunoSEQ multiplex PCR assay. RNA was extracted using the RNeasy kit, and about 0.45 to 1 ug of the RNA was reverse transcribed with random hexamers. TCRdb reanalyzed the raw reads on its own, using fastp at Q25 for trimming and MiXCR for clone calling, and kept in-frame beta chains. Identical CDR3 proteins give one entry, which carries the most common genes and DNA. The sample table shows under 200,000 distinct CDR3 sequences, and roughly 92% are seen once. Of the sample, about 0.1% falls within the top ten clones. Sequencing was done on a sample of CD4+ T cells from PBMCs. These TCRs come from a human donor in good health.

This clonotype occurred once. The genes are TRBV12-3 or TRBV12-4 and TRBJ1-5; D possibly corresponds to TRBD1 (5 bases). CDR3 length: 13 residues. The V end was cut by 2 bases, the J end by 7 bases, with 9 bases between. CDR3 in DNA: TGTGCCAGCAGTTTAAGTCCAGGGCAGCCCCAGCATTTT. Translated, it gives CASSLSPGQPQHF.

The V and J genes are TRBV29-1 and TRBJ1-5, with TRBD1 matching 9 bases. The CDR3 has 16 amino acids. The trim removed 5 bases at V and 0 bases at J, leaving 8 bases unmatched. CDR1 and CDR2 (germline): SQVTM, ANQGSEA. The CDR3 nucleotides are TGCAGCGTTCCGGGACAGGGAGTTTATAGCAATCAGCCCCAGCATTTT. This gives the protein CSVPGQGVYSNQPQHF. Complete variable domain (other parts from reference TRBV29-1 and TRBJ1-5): SAVISQKPSRDICQRGTSLTIQCQVDSQVTMMFWYRQQPGQSLTLIATANQGSEATYESGFVIDKFPISRPNLTFSTLTVSNMSPEDSSIYLCSVPGQGVYSNQPQHFGDGTRLSIL.

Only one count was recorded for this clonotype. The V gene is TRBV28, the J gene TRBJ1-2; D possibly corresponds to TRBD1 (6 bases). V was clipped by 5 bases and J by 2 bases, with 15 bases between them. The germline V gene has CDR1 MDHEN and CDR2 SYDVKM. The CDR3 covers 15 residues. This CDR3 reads CASSPGDKTNYGYTF. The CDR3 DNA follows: TGTGCCAGCAGTCCCGGGGACAAGACAAACTATGGCTACACCTTC.

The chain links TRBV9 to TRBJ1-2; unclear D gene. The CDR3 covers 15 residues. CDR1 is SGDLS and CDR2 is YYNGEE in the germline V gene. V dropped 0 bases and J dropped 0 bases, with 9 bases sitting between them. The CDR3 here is CASSVADGSNYGYTF. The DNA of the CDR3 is TGTGCCAGCAGCGTAGCCGACGGATCTAACTATGGCTACACCTTC.

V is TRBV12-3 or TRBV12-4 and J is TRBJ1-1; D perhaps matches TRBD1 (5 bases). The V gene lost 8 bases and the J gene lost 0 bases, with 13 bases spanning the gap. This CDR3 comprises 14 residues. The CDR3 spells CASPGRGMNTEAFF. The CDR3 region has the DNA TGTGCCAGCCCTGGGCGGGGGATGAACACTGAAGCTTTCTTT.

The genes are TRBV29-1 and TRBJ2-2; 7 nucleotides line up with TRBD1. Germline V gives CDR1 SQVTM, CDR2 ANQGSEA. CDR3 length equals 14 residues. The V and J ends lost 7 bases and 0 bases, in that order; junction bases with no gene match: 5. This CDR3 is CSAGTAANTGELFF. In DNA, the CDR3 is TGCAGCGCCGGGACAGCCGCGAACACCGGGGAGCTGTTTTTT.

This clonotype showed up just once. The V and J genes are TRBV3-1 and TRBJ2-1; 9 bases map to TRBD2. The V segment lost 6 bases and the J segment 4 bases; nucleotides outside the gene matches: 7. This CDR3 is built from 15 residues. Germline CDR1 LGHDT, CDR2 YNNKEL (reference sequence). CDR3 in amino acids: CASRFLAGAYNEQFF. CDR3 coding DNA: TGTGCCAGCAGATTCTTAGCGGGGGCATACAATGAGCAGTTCTTC.

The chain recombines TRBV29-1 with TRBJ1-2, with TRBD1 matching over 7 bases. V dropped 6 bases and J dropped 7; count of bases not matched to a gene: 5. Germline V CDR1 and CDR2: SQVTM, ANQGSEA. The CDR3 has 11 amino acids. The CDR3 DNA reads TGCAGCGTGGGCACAGGGGTTGGCTACACCTTC. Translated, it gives CSVGTGVGYTF.

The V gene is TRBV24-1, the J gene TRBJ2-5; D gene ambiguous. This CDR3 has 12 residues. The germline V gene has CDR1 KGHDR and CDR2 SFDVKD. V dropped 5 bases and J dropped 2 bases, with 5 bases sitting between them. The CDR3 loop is CATSGWQETQYF. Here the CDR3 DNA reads TGTGCCACCAGTGGTTGGCAAGAGACCCAGTACTTC.

The CDR3 region is CASSLAMHSSYNEQFF. Written as DNA, the CDR3 is TGTGCCAGCAGTTTAGCGATGCACTCCTCCTACAATGAGCAGTTCTTC. The V and J genes are TRBV12-3 or TRBV12-4 and TRBJ2-1; no definite D call. Trimming took 0 bases from V and 0 from J, leaving 9 bases between them. The CDR3 runs to 16 residues.

The CDR3 region has the DNA TGTGCCAGCAGCTTGGCCGGGGGTAGAAGCAATCAGCCCCAGCATTTT. This gives the protein CASSLAGGRSNQPQHF. The chain recombines TRBV5-6 with TRBJ1-5; D perhaps matches TRBD1 (5 bases). Germline-derived CDR1 and CDR2 are SGHDT and YYEEEE. The CDR3 length is 16 residues. The ends were cut back, 0 bases at V and 1 base at J, with 11 bases in the middle.

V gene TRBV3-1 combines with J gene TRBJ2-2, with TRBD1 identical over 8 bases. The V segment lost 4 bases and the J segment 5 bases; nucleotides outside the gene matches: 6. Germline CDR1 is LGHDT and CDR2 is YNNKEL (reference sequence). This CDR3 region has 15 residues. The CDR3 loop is CASSLRTGKTGELFF. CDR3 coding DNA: TGTGCCAGCAGCCTGAGGACAGGGAAGACCGGGGAGCTGTTTTTT.

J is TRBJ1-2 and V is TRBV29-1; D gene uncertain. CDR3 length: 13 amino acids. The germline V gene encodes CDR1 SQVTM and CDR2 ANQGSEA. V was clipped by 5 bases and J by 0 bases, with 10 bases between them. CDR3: CSVQGTSNYGYTF. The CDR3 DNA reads TGCAGCGTTCAAGGCACCTCTAACTATGGCTACACCTTC.

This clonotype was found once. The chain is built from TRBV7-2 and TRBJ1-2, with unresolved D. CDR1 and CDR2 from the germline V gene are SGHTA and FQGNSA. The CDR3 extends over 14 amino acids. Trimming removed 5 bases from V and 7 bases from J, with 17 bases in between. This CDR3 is CASSDKIQAGGYTF. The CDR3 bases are TGTGCCAGCAGCGATAAAATTCAAGCTGGTGGCTACACCTTC.

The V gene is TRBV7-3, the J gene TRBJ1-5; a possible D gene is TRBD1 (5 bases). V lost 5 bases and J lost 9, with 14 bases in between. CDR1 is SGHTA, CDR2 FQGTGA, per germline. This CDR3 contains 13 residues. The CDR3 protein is CASSLRDGRPQHF. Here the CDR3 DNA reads TGTGCCAGCAGCCTCCGGGACGGACGGCCCCAGCATTTT. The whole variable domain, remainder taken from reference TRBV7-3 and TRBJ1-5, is GAGVSQTPSNKVTEKGKYVELRCDPISGHTALYWYRQSLGQGPEFLIYFQGTGAADDSGLPNDRFFAVRPEGSVSTLKIQRTERGDSAVYLCASSLRDGRPQHFGDGTRLSIL.

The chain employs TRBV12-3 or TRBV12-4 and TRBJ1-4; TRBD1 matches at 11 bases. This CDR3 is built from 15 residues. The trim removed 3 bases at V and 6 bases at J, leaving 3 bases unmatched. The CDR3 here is CASSFGQGAHEKLFF. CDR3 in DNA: TGTGCCAGCAGTTTTGGACAGGGGGCGCATGAAAAACTGTTTTTT.

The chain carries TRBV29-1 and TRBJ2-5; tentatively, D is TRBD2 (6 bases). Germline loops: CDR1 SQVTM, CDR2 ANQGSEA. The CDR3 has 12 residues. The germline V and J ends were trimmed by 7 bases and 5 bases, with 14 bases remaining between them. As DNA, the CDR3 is TGCAGCGCTCTAGCGTCCCAGGAGACCCAGTACTTC. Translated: CSALASQETQYF.

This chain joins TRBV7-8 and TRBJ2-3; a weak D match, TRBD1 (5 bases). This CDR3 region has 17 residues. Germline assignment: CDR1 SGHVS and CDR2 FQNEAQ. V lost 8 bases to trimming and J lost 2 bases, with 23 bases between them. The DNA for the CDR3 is TGTGCCAGCGGCAGGGCGCCGCCCAGTTTCGACACAGATACGCAGTATTTT. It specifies CASGRAPPSFDTDTQYF.

CDR3: CASSWTGFDTGELFF. The CDR3 DNA sequence: TGCGCCAGCAGCTGGACAGGATTCGACACCGGGGAGCTGTTTTTT. This sequence joins TRBV5-1 and TRBJ2-2; 7 bases are a match to TRBD1. CDR1 and CDR2 (germline): SGHRS, YFSETQ. The V segment lost 3 bases and the J segment 3 bases; nucleotides outside the gene matches: 5. The CDR3 runs to 15 residues.

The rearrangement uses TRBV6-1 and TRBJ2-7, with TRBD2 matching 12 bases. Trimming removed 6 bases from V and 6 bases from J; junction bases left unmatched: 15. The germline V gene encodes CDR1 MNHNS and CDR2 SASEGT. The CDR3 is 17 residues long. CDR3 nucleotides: TGTGCCAGCAGGCCTACTAGCGGGGGGCCCGCGTCCCTCGAGCAGTACGTC. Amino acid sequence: CASRPTSGGPASLEQYV.

CDR3 loop: CASSRQLQETQYF. In nucleotides, the CDR3 is TGTGCCAGCAGTCGACAGCTACAAGAGACCCAGTACTTC. J is TRBJ2-5 and V is TRBV28; tentative D call: TRBD1 (5 bases). Germline V gives CDR1 MDHEN, CDR2 SYDVKM. Trimming left V 5 bases short and J 2 bases short, with 9 bases between. This CDR3 is built from 13 residues.

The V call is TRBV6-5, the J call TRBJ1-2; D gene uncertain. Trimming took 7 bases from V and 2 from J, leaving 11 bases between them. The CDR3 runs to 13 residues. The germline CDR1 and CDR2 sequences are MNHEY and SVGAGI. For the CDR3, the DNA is TGTGCCAGCAAAAGGAGCCGAAACTATGGCTACACCTTC. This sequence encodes CASKRSRNYGYTF.

The CDR3 nucleotides read TGTGCCAGCAGCGATCCAGGGAACTATGGCTACACCTTC. Protein: CASSDPGNYGYTF. The chain has TRBV7-3 and TRBJ1-2, with D perhaps TRBD1 (5 bases). The ends were cut back, 5 bases at V and 2 bases at J, with 9 bases in the middle. The CDR3 sequence is 13 residues long. Germline assignment: CDR1 SGHTA and CDR2 FQGTGA. Supplemented by reference TRBV7-3 and TRBJ1-2, the full variable domain reads GAGVSQTPSNKVTEKGKYVELRCDPISGHTALYWYRQSLGQGPEFLIYFQGTGAADDSGLPNDRFFAVRPEGSVSTLKIQRTERGDSAVYLCASSDPGNYGYTFGSGTRLTVV.

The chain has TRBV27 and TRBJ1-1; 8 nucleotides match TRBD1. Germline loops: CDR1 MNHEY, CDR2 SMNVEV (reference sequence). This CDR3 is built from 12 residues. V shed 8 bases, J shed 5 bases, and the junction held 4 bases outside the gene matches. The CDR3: CASADRGTEAFF. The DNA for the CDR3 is TGTGCCAGCGCCGACAGGGGTACTGAAGCTTTCTTT.

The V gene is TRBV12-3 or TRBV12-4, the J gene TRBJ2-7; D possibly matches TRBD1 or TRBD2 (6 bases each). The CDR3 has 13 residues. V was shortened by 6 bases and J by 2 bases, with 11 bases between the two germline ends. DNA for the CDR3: TGTGCCAGCAGGACGGGGGCCACCTACGAGCAGTACTTC. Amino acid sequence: CASRTGATYEQYF.

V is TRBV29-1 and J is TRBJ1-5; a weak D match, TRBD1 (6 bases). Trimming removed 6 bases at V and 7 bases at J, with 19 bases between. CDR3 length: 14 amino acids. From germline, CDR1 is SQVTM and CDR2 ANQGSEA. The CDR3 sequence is CSVGTKWGGQPQHF. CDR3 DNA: TGCAGCGTCGGCACCAAGTGGGGGGGCCAGCCCCAGCATTTT.

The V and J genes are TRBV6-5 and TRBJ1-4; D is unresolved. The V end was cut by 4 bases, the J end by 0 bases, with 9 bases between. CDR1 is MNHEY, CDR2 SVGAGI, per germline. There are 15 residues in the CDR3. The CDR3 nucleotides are TGTGCCAGCAGTTCCGGCCCCACAACTAATGAAAAACTGTTTTTT. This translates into CASSSGPTTNEKLFF.

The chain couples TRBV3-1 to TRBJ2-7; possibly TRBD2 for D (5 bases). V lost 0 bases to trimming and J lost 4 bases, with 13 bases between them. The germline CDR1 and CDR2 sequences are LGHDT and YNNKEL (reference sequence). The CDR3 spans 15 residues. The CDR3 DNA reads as TGTGCCAGCAGCCAAGATGTAGGGAGACTTTACGAGCAGTACTTC. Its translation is CASSQDVGRLYEQYF.